These 24 T cell receptor beta chains originate from one sample sequenced in a study of blood T cell repertoires in COVID-19. Sequencing was performed with immunoSEQ multiplex PCR; in TCRdb, only in-frame clones are kept and a portion is missing. This table has about 530,000 clones, 85% to 90% appearing once. The material sequenced was peripheral blood. Receptors originate from a woman aged 50 to 65 with COVID-19, enrolled during active disease.

The chain is built from TRBV2 and TRBJ2-2, with 7 bases identical to TRBD2. J gave up 2 bases and V 6 bases, and 9 bases lay outside the gene matches. The germline CDR1 and CDR2 sequences are SNHLY and FYNNEI. CDR3 size: 16 residues. CDR3 in DNA: TGTGCCAGCAGATACTATGCGGGGGTTAACACCGGGGAGCTGTTTTTT. Translation gives CASRYYAGVNTGELFF.

V is TRBV6-5 and J is TRBJ2-7; 7 bases are a match to TRBD2. The germline gives CDR1 MNHEY, CDR2 SVGAGI. This CDR3 contains 14 residues. V dropped 8 bases and J dropped 5; count of bases not matched to a gene: 12. The CDR3 reads CASGGVGRRDEQYF. Here the CDR3 DNA reads TGTGCCAGCGGGGGGGTAGGCCGACGGGACGAGCAGTACTTC.

The CDR3 DNA sequence: TGTGCCAGCAGTTACACTAGACATGAGCAGTTCTTC. Translation: CASSYTRHEQFF. The V gene is TRBV6-2 or TRBV6-3, the J gene TRBJ2-1; D may be TRBD2 (5 bases). The CDR3 has 12 amino acids. Trimming took 2 bases from V and 8 from J, leaving 7 bases between them. Germline CDR1 reads MNHEY; CDR2 reads SVGEGT.

The rearrangement links TRBV4-1 to TRBJ2-2, with TRBD1 matching over 7 bases. Looked up from germline, CDR1 is MGHRA and CDR2 is YSYEKL. With 1 base clipped from V and 4 bases from J, the junction kept 6 bases outside the gene matches. This CDR3 is 16 amino acids long. The CDR3 bases are TGCGCCAGCAGCCAAGCAACAGGGGTGGCCACCGGGGAGCTGTTTTTT. This encodes CASSQATGVATGELFF.

The chain combines TRBV2 with TRBJ1-1; the match to TRBD1 covers 8 bases. V gave up 4 bases and J gave up 7 bases; unmatched junction bases: 8. The CDR3 is made up of 14 amino acids. CDR1 and CDR2 (germline): SNHLY, FYNNEI. The CDR3 loop is CASSVGVGQVEAFF. In DNA, the CDR3 is TGTGCCAGCAGTGTTGGGGTGGGACAGGTTGAAGCTTTCTTT. Full variable domain (remainder filled in from reference TRBV2 and TRBJ1-1): EPEVTQTPSHQVTQMGQEVILRCVPISNHLYFYWYRQILGQKVEFLVSFYNNEISEKSEIFDDQFSVERPDGSNFTLKIRSTKLEDSAMYFCASSVGVGQVEAFFGQGTRLTVV.

V and J are TRBV24-1 and TRBJ2-7, with D possibly TRBD1 on 5 matching bases. Trimming cost V 3 bases and J 6 bases, with 11 bases left between them. Germline V gene sequence: CDR1 KGHDR, CDR2 SFDVKD. The CDR3 has 13 residues. CDR3 coding DNA: TGTGCCACCAGTGATCTACAGGAGTCCGAGCAGTACTTC. It encodes CATSDLQESEQYF.

V gene TRBV5-1 combines with J gene TRBJ2-3, with TRBD2 matching 11 bases. Germline V CDR1 and CDR2: SGHRS, YFSETQ. V lost 4 bases, J lost 0 bases, and 7 bases stayed unmatched. The CDR3 is made up of 17 amino acids. The CDR3 nucleotides read TGCGCCAGCAGCACCCGCCTAGCGGGGGGTAGCACAGATACGCAGTATTTT. This codes for CASSTRLAGGSTDTQYF.

J is TRBJ2-7 and V is TRBV6-2 or TRBV6-3; 9 nucleotides match TRBD1. Germline V gene lookup returns CDR1 MNHEY and CDR2 SVGEGT. Unmatched junction bases numbered 6, after V lost 6 bases and J lost 0 bases. CDR3 length: 15 residues. The CDR3 DNA sequence: TGTGCCAGCAGCCGGGGACAGGGAACCTCCTACGAGCAGTACTTC. This translates into CASSRGQGTSYEQYF.

This clone came up many times. The chain combines TRBV15 with TRBJ2-3, with D unresolved. Deletions cut 1 base from V and 2 bases from J, with 7 bases between. The CDR3 covers 14 residues. In germline, CDR1 is LNHNV, CDR2 YYDKDF (reference sequence). The CDR3: CATSRGQNTDTQYF. The DNA for the CDR3 is TGTGCCACCAGCAGAGGGCAGAACACAGATACGCAGTATTTT.

The CDR3, as DNA: TGCGCCAGCAGCCAAGCTGGAGGCAGGGGGCTTCGTACAGATACGCAGTATTTT. Translating gives CASSQAGGRGLRTDTQYF. The V call is TRBV4-1, the J call TRBJ2-3, with 8 nucleotides matching TRBD1. Germline values: CDR1 MGHRA, CDR2 YSYEKL. The CDR3 extends over 18 amino acids. With V trimmed by 1 base and J by 3 bases, 12 bases remained unmatched.

The CDR3 sequence: CATRTGTLNYGYTF. The CDR3 region has the DNA TGTGCCACTAGGACAGGGACCCTGAACTATGGCTACACCTTC. The chain couples TRBV10-3 to TRBJ1-2; 8 nucleotides match TRBD1. Trimming cost V 10 bases and J 2 bases; bases outside gene matches: 9. The CDR3 runs 14 residues. From germline, CDR1 is ENHRY and CDR2 SYGVKD.

This chain joins TRBV7-7 and TRBJ1-1; D is unresolved. This CDR3 region has 13 residues. Germline CDR1 reads SSHAT; CDR2 reads FNYEAQ (reference sequence). With 1 base removed from V and 1 base from J, the gap between germline ends came to 4 bases. The CDR3 sequence: CASSLVENTEAFF. CDR3 bases: TGTGCCAGCAGCTTAGTAGAGAACACTGAAGCTTTCTTT.

This chain joins TRBV21-1 and TRBJ2-2; TRBD1 is the table's D call and was not checked against the DNA. TRBV21-1 is listed as a pseudogene. The CDR3 covers 18 residues. The CDR3 DNA sequence: TGTGCCAGCAGCACCTCGAGCCTTAGGGGAAATAACACCGGGGAGCTGTTTTTT. This translates into CASSTSSLRGNNTGELFF.

A single count supports this clone. This chain connects TRBV5-4 to TRBJ2-3; 11 bases agree with TRBD1. CDR1 SGHNT and CDR2 YYREEE come from the germline V gene (reference sequence). Trimming at V came to 3 bases and at J to 2 bases, leaving 5 bases not matched to a gene. The CDR3 runs to 16 residues. In DNA, the CDR3 is TGTGCCAGCAGCTGGACAGGGGGCCAGAACACAGATACGCAGTATTTT. This gives the protein CASSWTGGQNTDTQYF.

V and J are TRBV12-3 or TRBV12-4 and TRBJ1-6; D not certain. Deletions cut 6 bases from V and 7 bases from J, with 7 bases between. The CDR3 totals 12 residues. CDR3 in DNA: TGTGCCAGCAGCTACCAAAATTCACCCCTCCACTTT. Residues: CASSYQNSPLHF.

V usage is TRBV5-1 and J usage is TRBJ2-1, with TRBD1 matching over 9 bases. The CDR3 extends over 12 amino acids. Germline V gives CDR1 SGHRS, CDR2 YFSETQ. Unmatched junction bases numbered 5, after V lost 0 bases and J lost 16 bases. The CDR3 is CASSLAGDRDFF. CDR3 bases: TGCGCCAGCAGCTTGGCCGGGGACAGGGATTTCTTC.

This clone was detected a few times. The genes are TRBV27 and TRBJ1-5; TRBD1 matches at 9 bases. The CDR3 contains 14 residues. V shed 6 bases and J 4 bases; nucleotides not matched to a gene: 4. Germline assignment: CDR1 MNHEY and CDR2 SMNVEV (reference sequence). The CDR3 DNA is TGTGCCAGCAGAACAGGGGGCGAGAATCAGCCCCAGCATTTT. Its protein product is CASRTGGENQPQHF.

This sequence joins TRBV28 and TRBJ1-2; D possibly corresponds to TRBD1 (6 bases). V was cut by 11 bases and J by 3 bases, with 13 bases left in between. CDR1 is MDHEN and CDR2 is SYDVKM in the germline V gene. This CDR3 has 12 residues. The CDR3 region has the DNA TGTGCCGTCACCCACAGGGACTATGGCTACACCTTC. Encoded protein: CAVTHRDYGYTF.

There are a few counts of this clone. This chain uses TRBV19 with TRBJ1-6, with TRBD1 identical over 7 bases. CDR1 is LNHDA, CDR2 SQIVND, per germline (reference sequence). The CDR3 has 14 residues. With 6 bases clipped from V and 6 bases from J, the junction kept 5 bases outside the gene matches. CDR3 DNA: TGTGCCAGTAGAGTTGGGACAGCTAATTCACCCCTCCACTTT. This sequence encodes CASRVGTANSPLHF.

The chain joins TRBV27 to TRBJ2-7; a weak D match, TRBD1 (6 bases). The ends were cut back, 2 bases at V and 5 bases at J, with 13 bases in the middle. Looked up from germline, CDR1 is MNHEY and CDR2 is SMNVEV (reference sequence). There are 14 residues in the CDR3. CDR3: CASSLGGTMDEQYF. Here the CDR3 DNA reads TGTGCCAGCAGTTTAGGGGGCACCATGGACGAGCAGTACTTC.

V is TRBV3-1 (or the pseudogene TRBV3-2) and J is TRBJ2-1; D ambiguous. Deletions cut 4 bases from V and 3 bases from J, with 7 bases between. Germline V gene sequence: CDR1 LGHDT, CDR2 YNNKEL (reference sequence). This CDR3 has 13 residues. The CDR3 DNA is TGTGCCAGCAGCCCAGGCTACTACAATGAGCAGTTCTTC. It is translated as CASSPGYYNEQFF.

The chain joins TRBV5-1 to TRBJ1-1; D gene ambiguous. Germline assignment: CDR1 SGHRS and CDR2 YFSETQ. V was pared by 4 bases and J by 2 bases, with 9 bases between. This CDR3 has 13 residues. CDR3 sequence: CASSLGSNTEAFF. The CDR3, as DNA: TGCGCCAGCAGCCTGGGGAGTAACACTGAAGCTTTCTTT.

The chain joins TRBV18 to TRBJ1-2; D perhaps matches TRBD1 (6 bases). Trimming left V 4 bases short and J 0 bases short, with 12 bases between. CDR1 and CDR2 (germline): KGHSH, LQKENI. There are 15 residues in the CDR3. In nucleotides, the CDR3 is TGTGCCAGCTCACGCGCCGGGACAACTAACTATGGCTACACCTTC. Translating gives CASSRAGTTNYGYTF. The full variable domain, completed using reference TRBV18 and TRBJ1-2, is NAGVMQNPRHLVRRRGQEARLRCSPMKGHSHVYWYRQLPEEGLKFMVYLQKENIIDESGMPKERFSAEFPKEGPSILRIQQVVRGDSAAYFCASSRAGTTNYGYTFGSGTRLTVV.

The genes are TRBV7-3 and TRBJ2-3; D possibly corresponds to TRBD1 (6 bases). The length of the CDR3 is 14 residues. With 6 bases removed from V and 2 bases from J, the gap between germline ends came to 12 bases. Germline V CDR1 and CDR2: SGHTA, FQGTGA. CDR3 amino acids: CASRLDRDTDTQYF. The CDR3 coding sequence is TGTGCCAGCAGATTGGACAGAGACACAGATACGCAGTATTTT.